One sample yielded the 27 T cell receptor beta chains listed below, sequenced in a study of blood T cell repertoires in COVID-19. TCRdb's table, derived via immunoSEQ multiplex PCR, lists solely in-frame clones and lacks some. The table has 150,000 to 200,000 clones, 60% to 85% seen once. Sequencing was performed on peripheral blood. The receptors derive from a man aged 65-85 years with acute or convalescent COVID-19.

V usage is TRBV13 and J usage is TRBJ2-7; 9 nucleotides line up with TRBD2. The CDR3 covers 16 residues. Per germline, CDR1 PRHDT and CDR2 FYEKMQ (reference sequence). After removal of 1 base from V and 3 bases from J, the junction contained 7 bases not matched to a gene. The CDR3 sequence: CASSLVSGLANYEQYF. CDR3 sequence (DNA): TGTGCCAGCAGCTTAGTTTCGGGACTAGCTAACTACGAGCAGTACTTC.

This chain's CDR3 is CASSRGTGEAEQYF. For the CDR3, the DNA is TGTGCCAGCAGCCGCGGGACAGGGGAGGCCGAGCAGTACTTC. This sequence joins TRBV7-3 and TRBJ2-7, with 10 nucleotides matching TRBD1. The J segment lost 6 bases and the V segment lost 5 bases, leaving 7 bases of the junction unmatched. CDR3 size: 14 residues. Germline V gene lookup returns CDR1 SGHTA and CDR2 FQGTGA. Complete variable domain (other parts from reference TRBV7-3 and TRBJ2-7): GAGVSQTPSNKVTEKGKYVELRCDPISGHTALYWYRQSLGQGPEFLIYFQGTGAADDSGLPNDRFFAVRPEGSVSTLKIQRTERGDSAVYLCASSRGTGEAEQYFGPGTRLTVT.

The rearrangement uses TRBV6-4 and TRBJ1-5; D may be TRBD1 (6 bases). Per germline, CDR1 MRHNA and CDR2 SNTAGT. CDR3 length equals 13 residues. V was cut by 5 bases and J by 3 bases, with 8 bases left in between. CDR3 nucleotide sequence: TGTGCCAGCAGTAGACAGGTCAATCAGCCCCAGCATTTT. This gives the protein CASSRQVNQPQHF.

The rearrangement joins TRBV9 to TRBJ2-3, with 7 bases identical to TRBD2. The CDR3 is made up of 17 amino acids. CDR1 is SGDLS and CDR2 is YYNGEE in the germline V gene. Trimming at V came to 0 bases and at J to 0 bases, leaving 7 bases not matched to a gene. The CDR3 spells CASSVEPSGGSTDTQYF. In DNA, the CDR3 is TGTGCCAGCAGCGTAGAACCCTCGGGAGGTAGCACAGATACGCAGTATTTT.

In the case of this clone: Additional DNA sequences in this sample encode the identical CDR3. This rearrangement joins TRBV19 to TRBJ1-1; D is ambiguous. Germline V gives CDR1 LNHDA, CDR2 SQIVND (reference sequence). V was clipped by 1 base and J by 1 base, with 7 bases between them. The CDR3 sequence is 14 residues long. The CDR3 region is CASSIGPGNTEAFF. CDR3 bases: TGTGCCAGTAGTATAGGTCCAGGGAACACTGAAGCTTTCTTT.

This chain connects TRBV5-1 to TRBJ1-2; no firm D call. CDR1 is SGHRS, CDR2 YFSETQ, per germline. V dropped 5 bases and J dropped 5 bases, with 16 bases sitting between them. This CDR3 contains 14 residues. CDR3 coding DNA: TGCGCCAGCAGACAAATTTCAGGTGTTTATGGCTACACCTTC. It specifies CASRQISGVYGYTF.

This clone showed up many times. V is TRBV5-6 and J is TRBJ1-2; 7 nucleotides match TRBD1. The CDR3 is made up of 14 amino acids. Germline CDR1 SGHDT, CDR2 YYEEEE. With 4 bases clipped from V and 0 bases from J, the junction kept 3 bases outside the gene matches. CDR3 amino acids: CASSVQGTNYGYTF. The CDR3 DNA reads as TGTGCCAGCAGCGTACAGGGGACTAACTATGGCTACACCTTC.

The V gene is TRBV7-2, the J gene TRBJ2-1; no reliable D call. Germline V gene data show CDR1 as SGHTA and CDR2 as FQGNSA. The CDR3 sequence is 16 residues long. V lost 0 bases and J lost 0, with 9 bases in between. The CDR3 is CASSLARGSSYNEQFF. The DNA for the CDR3 is TGTGCCAGCAGCTTAGCGCGCGGAAGCTCCTACAATGAGCAGTTCTTC.

The gene calls are TRBV2 and TRBJ2-7; a weak D match, TRBD1 (7 bases). CDR1 is SNHLY and CDR2 is FYNNEI in the germline V gene. The CDR3 totals 16 residues. V lost 2 bases and J lost 3, with 17 bases in between. This CDR3 reads CASSEQGGRGLYEQYF. The CDR3 nucleotides are TGTGCCAGCAGTGAACAGGGGGGAAGGGGACTCTACGAGCAGTACTTC.

This chain connects TRBV7-2 to TRBJ2-5; 8 bases are a match to TRBD1. Germline V CDR1 and CDR2: SGHTA, FQGNSA. The CDR3 is made up of 16 amino acids. With 2 bases clipped from V and 5 bases from J, the junction kept 10 bases outside the gene matches. The CDR3 region is CASSLSLAGGPETQYF. The DNA of the CDR3 is TGTGCCAGCAGCTTAAGTTTGGCAGGGGGCCCGGAGACCCAGTACTTC.

The genes are TRBV20-1 and TRBJ2-7, with 14 bases lining up with TRBD2. This CDR3 has 15 residues. Germline CDR1 reads DFQATT; CDR2 reads SNEGSKA (reference sequence). V was pared by 3 bases and J by 7 bases, with 8 bases of the junction left unmatched. CDR3 in DNA: TGCAGTGCTAGTCGACTAGCGGGAGGGCGTGATGAGCAGTACTTC. Amino acid sequence: CSASRLAGGRDEQYF.

The chain links TRBV5-1 to TRBJ2-7; 9 nucleotides line up with TRBD2. This CDR3 has 17 residues. Germline-derived CDR1 and CDR2 are SGHRS and YFSETQ. The trim removed 1 base at V and 1 base at J, leaving 9 bases unmatched. CDR3 nucleotide sequence: TGCGCCAGCAGCTTGTGGTCTAGCGGGACCCTTTCCTACGAGCAGTACTTC. It encodes CASSLWSSGTLSYEQYF. The full variable domain, its missing parts supplied by reference TRBV5-1 and TRBJ2-7, is KAGVTQTPRYLIKTRGQQVTLSCSPISGHRSVSWYQQTPGQGLQFLFEYFSETQRNKGNFPGRFSGRQFSNSRSEMNVSTLELGDSALYLCASSLWSSGTLSYEQYFGPGTRLTVT.

The rearrangement joins TRBV7-9 to TRBJ2-2; TRBD1 agrees at 9 bases. With V trimmed by 2 bases and J by 1 base, 2 bases remained unmatched. The CDR3 sequence is 16 residues long. Germline CDR1 SEHNR, CDR2 FQNEAQ (reference sequence). The CDR3 nucleotides are TGTGCCAGCAGCTTAAGGGACAGGGAGAACACCGGGGAGCTGTTTTTT. Amino acid sequence: CASSLRDRENTGELFF.

Remarks on this clone: One end of the junction varies from germline; a read error may be responsible. The chain is built from TRBV7-7 and TRBJ2-3, with 11 bases fitting TRBD2. Germline CDR1 SSHAT, CDR2 FNYEAQ (reference sequence). This CDR3 contains 14 residues. The CDR3 DNA follows: TGTGCTAGCAGCCCAGGACTAGCGGGAGATACGCAGTATTTT. Encoded protein: CASSPGLAGDTQYF.

V usage is TRBV5-1 and J usage is TRBJ2-7; 9 positions match TRBD1. The CDR3 runs to 15 residues. Germline V lookup: CDR1 SGHRS, CDR2 YFSETQ. The junction had 7 bases not matched to a gene; V was cut back by 4 bases and J by 2 bases. For the CDR3, the DNA is TGCGCCAGCAGCCGACCGGGACAGGGCACCTACGAGCAGTACTTC. It codes for CASSRPGQGTYEQYF.

V usage is TRBV7-8 and J usage is TRBJ1-5; D call uncertain. The CDR3 covers 13 residues. V gave up 1 base and J gave up 9 bases, with 10 bases separating them. Germline CDR1 and CDR2: SGHVS and FQNEAQ. The CDR3 loop reads CASSLGGVGPQHF. The CDR3 DNA reads as TGTGCCAGCAGCTTAGGAGGCGTCGGGCCCCAGCATTTT.

The rearrangement links TRBV6-1 to TRBJ2-1; D possibly corresponds to TRBD1 (5 bases). The CDR3 runs 15 residues. Trimming took off 3 bases at V and 1 base at J, with 10 bases between the two ends. Germline loops: CDR1 MNHNS, CDR2 SASEGT. CDR3 amino acids: CASSETANSYNEQFF. The CDR3 bases are TGTGCCAGCAGTGAGACAGCTAATTCCTACAATGAGCAGTTCTTC.

As concerns this clone: At one end the junction does not follow the germline gene, possibly because of a read error. The rearrangement links TRBV5-1 to TRBJ2-1; 11 positions agree with TRBD2. This CDR3 is 15 amino acids long. Germline assignment: CDR1 SGHRS and CDR2 YFSETQ. The CDR3 bases are TGCGCCCGCAGCTTACGTAGCGGGGGGGCGGGTGAGCAGTTCTTC. Translated, it gives CARSLRSGGAGEQFF.

This chain connects TRBV9 to TRBJ1-2, with 7 positions matching TRBD1. V trimming: 3 bases; J trimming: 7 bases; junction bases outside the gene matches: 9. Germline CDR1 is SGDLS and CDR2 is YYNGEE. The CDR3 covers 14 residues. CDR3 nucleotides: TGTGCCAGCAGCGACCCTACAGGGGCCGGTGGCTACACCTTC. It is translated as CASSDPTGAGGYTF.

This clone was counted a few times. The chain joins TRBV10-1 to TRBJ2-7; 9 bases are a match to TRBD1. This CDR3 is 13 amino acids long. The V gene's germline CDR1 is WNHNN and CDR2 SYGVQD (reference sequence). Losses at the gene ends were 7 bases for V and 4 bases for J; bases not matched to a gene: 5. CDR3 loop: CASNPGQGYEQYF. As DNA, the CDR3 is TGCGCCAGCAATCCGGGACAGGGATACGAGCAGTACTTC.

This chain links TRBV6-5 with TRBJ1-1; D is undetermined. V lost 7 bases to trimming and J lost 11 bases, with 20 bases between them. There are 13 residues in the CDR3. The germline V gene encodes CDR1 MNHEY and CDR2 SVGAGI. The chain's CDR3 is CASNVGWTGDAFF. The CDR3 nucleotides read TGTGCCAGCAATGTTGGTTGGACGGGAGATGCTTTCTTT.

This clone occurred once. V is TRBV19 and J is TRBJ1-4; D not resolved. V was shortened by 3 bases and J by 7 bases, with 6 bases between the two germline ends. This CDR3 region has 12 residues. Germline values: CDR1 LNHDA, CDR2 SQIVND (reference sequence). The CDR3 here is CASSMLREKLFF. CDR3 in DNA: TGTGCCAGTAGTATGCTGCGTGAAAAACTGTTTTTT.

This clone has only a few counts. The chain recombines TRBV5-4 with TRBJ1-5; TRBD1 matches 8 bases. The V and J ends lost 7 bases and 6 bases, in that order; junction bases with no gene match: 15. CDR1 and CDR2 (germline): SGHNT, YYREEE (reference sequence). CDR3 size: 16 residues. The CDR3 sequence: CASVRQGRGVGQPQHF. The CDR3 nucleotides read TGTGCCAGCGTTCGACAGGGGAGGGGAGTGGGTCAGCCCCAGCATTTT.

The chain joins TRBV27 to TRBJ2-2; D is unresolved. Germline CDR1 reads MNHEY; CDR2 reads SMNVEV (reference sequence). The CDR3 is 18 residues long. Trimming removed 3 bases from V and 1 base from J, with 18 bases in between. The CDR3 region has the DNA TGTGCCAGCAGTTTGGTTTTCTCATCCCGGGTGAACACCGGGGAGCTGTTTTTT. Amino acid sequence: CASSLVFSSRVNTGELFF.

The chain couples TRBV4-2 to TRBJ1-5, with D hard to call. Per germline, CDR1 LGHNA and CDR2 YNFKEQ. CDR3 length: 16 amino acids. The V end lost 0 bases, the J end lost 0 bases, and 9 bases lay between the germline ends. CDR3: CASSQDLGNSNQPQHF. In DNA form, the CDR3 reads TGTGCCAGCAGCCAAGATCTCGGTAATAGCAATCAGCCCCAGCATTTT.

The rearrangement joins TRBV5-1 to TRBJ2-2; 8 nucleotides agree with TRBD2. Trimming cost V 4 bases and J 5 bases; bases outside gene matches: 4. The V gene's germline CDR1 is SGHRS and CDR2 YFSETQ. The CDR3 totals 14 residues. The CDR3 is CASSPGLATGELFF. In nucleotides, the CDR3 is TGCGCCAGCAGCCCCGGACTAGCAACCGGGGAGCTGTTTTTT.

The chain combines TRBV27 with TRBJ2-1, with D tentatively TRBD1 (6 bases). CDR1 and CDR2 (germline): MNHEY, SMNVEV (reference sequence). This CDR3 comprises 15 residues. Trimming pared 5 bases from V and 4 bases from J, leaving 15 bases between. Here the CDR3 reads CASSGTPSTYNEQFF. The DNA of the CDR3 is TGTGCCAGCAGTGGGACACCATCCACTTACAATGAGCAGTTCTTC.